This T cell receptor (beta chain) was retrieved from a study of CD8+ T cells in alopecia areata. Across the study: Administration of oral tofacitinib to treated patients was at 5 to 10 mg twice daily. Findings of the study overall: Normal scalp showed lower clonality than lesional scalp, especially alopecia totalis/universalis.

The CDR3 has 12 residues. V gave up 1 base and J gave up 10 bases, with 10 bases separating them. Germline CDR1 is LNHNV and CDR2 is YYDKDF (reference sequence). RNA extraction and reverse transcription yielded cDNA as sequencing template. Assay used: immunoSEQ multiplex PCR; TCRdb lists only in-frame clones, some missing. Of 150,000 to 200,000 clones listed, 60% are singletons. Remarks on this clone: The antigen remains undetermined.

The sample's treatment: oral pan-JAK inhibitor, 5-10 mg twice daily. The sequencing here drew on CD4+ T cells sorted from blood, taken at week 24, from a patient treated with tofacitinib. The chain joins TRBV15 to TRBJ1-1, with D possibly being TRBD1 (5 bases). The receptor comes from a human donor with alopecia areata. CDR3: CATSRAGPGAFF. CDR3 in DNA: TGTGCCACCAGCAGAGCAGGGCCAGGAGCTTTCTTT.